The clone carrying this T cell receptor (beta chain) came up many times. The antigen remains undetermined. Primed by a sample-barcoded 5' primer and a J-beta primer mix, a second PCR proceeded for roughly 6 to 12 cycles. Researchers report that each sample yielded at least 3 million CDR3-containing paired-end reads. TCRdb itself ran the 5' RACE reads through MiXCR, one entry per CDR3 protein. The table has 550,000 to 650,000 distinct CDR3 sequences, approximately 30% seen once. Whenever a sample was processed, at least 7 million PBMCs were isolated. The sample belongs to a study of blood T cells in healthy people across ages. Findings and limits, study-wide: Donor CMV status was unknown, possibly confounding expanded clonotype changes. TCR beta diversity was tightly associated with the proportion of naive T cells.

This CDR3 region has 18 residues. Germline V CDR1 and CDR2: SGHTA, FQGNSA. The trim removed 2 bases at V and 0 bases at J, leaving 10 bases unmatched. The sequenced sample consisted of blood. This clonotype was sampled from a woman older than 75 in good health. The chain uses TRBV7-2 and TRBJ1-1; TRBD1 aligns across 9 bases. CDR3 residues: CASSLRGGTGSLNTEAFF. The CDR3 region has the DNA TGTGCCAGCAGCTTAAGGGGGGGGACAGGGTCCCTGAACACTGAAGCTTTCTTT.